This is a list of T cell receptor beta chains from one sample in a study of blood T cell repertoires in COVID-19. Only in-frame clones appear in the TCRdb table, and some are missing; sequencing was by immunoSEQ multiplex PCR. The sample shows about 70,000 clones, 70% to 85% of them seen only once. The specimen was peripheral blood. The receptors derive from a woman between 70 and 85 years old with acute or convalescent COVID-19. Both conserved end residues are part of each CDR3. Each record gives: V gene, clone size, D gene, J gene, CDR3 protein, CDR3 DNA. D genes are given only for firm matches. Rows may omit the clone size; those that give it use once, few, many or a size class.

>TRBV11-2|.|TRBD1|TRBJ2-7
CASSPSGQLTYEQYF
TGTGCCAGCAGCCCCTCGGGACAGCTGACCTACGAGCAGTACTTC
>TRBV19|.|TRBD1|TRBJ1-2
CASSRRQGEDGYTF
TGTGCCAGTAGTAGGAGACAGGGAGAGGATGGCTACACCTTC
>TRBV19|.|.|TRBJ1-5
CASSREEPQHF
TGTGCCAGTAGCAGGGAAGAGCCCCAGCATTTT
>TRBV6-4|few|.|TRBJ1-6
CASKGDGLSSPLHF
TGTGCCAGCAAGGGAGACGGTTTAAGCTCACCCCTCCACTTT
>TRBV5-1|.|.|TRBJ2-1
CASGALSYNEQFF
TGCGCCAGCGGGGCGTTGTCCTACAATGAGCAGTTCTTC
>TRBV10-2|few|.|TRBJ1-1
CASTKSTEAFF
TGCGCCAGCACAAAGAGCACTGAAGCTTTCTTT
>TRBV25-1|few|.|TRBJ1-1
CASNGVFGGTEAFF
TGTGCCAGCAATGGTGTATTTGGCGGGACTGAAGCTTTCTTT
>TRBV7-2|.|.|TRBJ1-2
CASSGTQSSYGYTF
TGTGCCAGCAGCGGAACACAGTCCTCCTATGGCTACACCTTC
>TRBV10-3|.|TRBD2|TRBJ2-7
CAISASGSYEQYF
TGTGCCATCAGTGCTAGCGGCTCCTACGAGCAGTACTTC
>TRBV7-9|.|TRBD1|TRBJ2-7
CASRRDSAYEQYF
TGTGCCAGCAGAAGGGACAGCGCCTACGAGCAGTACTTC
>TRBV24-1|.|.|TRBJ2-1
CATSDARGVNEQFF
TGTGCCACCAGTGACGCCAGGGGTGTGAATGAGCAGTTCTTC
>TRBV29-1|.|TRBD1|TRBJ1-2
CSVVGTAASNYGYTF
TGCAGCGTTGTCGGGACAGCCGCCTCTAACTATGGCTACACCTTC
>TRBV10-2|many|.|TRBJ1-2
CASSEGGPNYGYTF
TGCGCCAGCAGTGAAGGGGGACCTAACTATGGCTACACCTTC
>TRBV7-2|once|TRBD2|TRBJ2-5
CASSQNLGGGTTHQETQYF
TGTGCCAGCAGCCAGAATTTGGGGGGGGGAACAACGCACCAAGAGACCCAGTACTTC
>TRBV30|.|TRBD1|TRBJ1-4
CAWSPLGQRNEKLFF
TGTGCCTGGAGTCCTTTGGGACAGCGAAATGAAAAACTGTTTTTT
>TRBV7-2|.|TRBD2|TRBJ2-2
CASSSTGLTFVSGELFF
TGTGCCAGCAGCTCAACGGGACTAACATTCGTATCCGGGGAGCTGTTTTTT
>TRBV12-3/TRBV12-4|.|TRBD1|TRBJ2-3
CASSPTGIDTQYF
TGTGCCAGCAGCCCGACAGGGATAGATACGCAGTATTTT
>TRBV28|once|TRBD1|TRBJ1-2
CASRWTGSNGYTF
TGTGCCAGCAGGTGGACAGGATCGAACGGCTACACCTTC
>TRBV29-1|.|TRBD1|TRBJ1-2
CSVGTGGDYGYTF
TGCAGCGTTGGGACAGGGGGCGACTATGGCTACACCTTC
>TRBV6-6|once|TRBD1|TRBJ2-7
CASSDPGQGIYEQYF
TGTGCCAGCAGTGATCCGGGACAGGGGATCTACGAGCAGTACTTC
>TRBV5-1|few|.|TRBJ1-1
CASSSQGLNTEAFF
TGCGCCAGCAGCTCCCAGGGGCTGAACACTGAAGCTTTCTTT
>TRBV11-3|.|.|TRBJ2-2
CASSLQGGGFTGELFF
TGTGCCAGCAGCTTACAGGGGGGCGGTTTCACCGGGGAGCTGTTTTTT
>TRBV30|.|TRBD2|TRBJ2-1
CAWSPQLAGVAYNEQFF
TGTGCCTGGAGTCCCCAACTAGCGGGGGTAGCCTACAATGAGCAGTTCTTC
>TRBV30|.|.|TRBJ1-4
CAWAGEKLFF
TGTGCCTGGGCAGGAGAAAAACTGTTTTTT
>TRBV12-3/TRBV12-4|.|.|TRBJ2-1
CASSLLGVDEQFF
TGTGCCAGCAGTTTATTAGGAGTCGATGAGCAGTTCTTC
>TRBV6-2/TRBV6-3|.|TRBD1|TRBJ1-1
CASSQNRGGTEAFF
TGTGCCAGCAGCCAAAACAGGGGGGGCACTGAAGCTTTCTTT
>TRBV5-6|.|.|TRBJ2-5
CASSFMGRSETQYF
TGTGCCAGCAGTTTTATGGGGCGATCCGAGACCCAGTACTTC
>TRBV7-6|.|.|TRBJ2-1
CASSLGSPDEQFF
TGTGCCAGCAGCTTGGGCTCGCCTGATGAGCAGTTCTTC
>TRBV6-5|.|TRBD1|TRBJ1-4
CASSLRQGWEKLFF
TGTGCCAGCAGTTTACGACAGGGGTGGGAAAAACTGTTTTTT
>TRBV5-5|.|TRBD2|TRBJ2-7
CASSSSPSGTSSREQYF
TGTGCCAGCAGCTCAAGCCCCTCCGGGACTAGTTCTCGAGAGCAGTACTTC
>TRBV7-9|.|.|TRBJ2-4
CASARQDPKNIQYF
TGTGCCAGCGCCCGACAGGACCCCAAAAACATTCAGTACTTC
>TRBV10-3|.|TRBD1|TRBJ1-3
CATASDRVSGNTIYF
TGTGCCACCGCGTCGGACAGGGTTTCTGGAAACACCATATATTTT
>TRBV21-1|once|.|TRBJ2-7
CASSSSKGGYEQYF
TGTGCCAGCAGCTCCTCCAAAGGGGGCTACGAGCAGTACTTC
>TRBV4-1|once|.|TRBJ1-3
CASNQDGSRGNPGNTIYF
TGCGCCAGCAACCAAGATGGTAGCAGGGGCAATCCTGGAAACACCATATATTTT
>TRBV3-1/TRBV3-2|once|.|TRBJ2-7
CASSRRGTYEQYF
TGTGCCAGCAGCCGGCGGGGTACCTACGAGCAGTACTTC
>TRBV7-9|few|.|TRBJ2-7
CASSLFVGGSSEQYF
TGTGCCAGCAGCTTATTCGTTGGGGGGTCTAGCGAGCAGTACTTC
>TRBV5-1|.|TRBD1|TRBJ1-1
CASSAGTGGENTEAFF
TGCGCCAGCAGCGCCGGGACAGGGGGCGAGAACACTGAAGCTTTCTTT
>TRBV15|.|TRBD2|TRBJ2-5
CATSSPLGRQETQYF
TGTGCCACCAGCAGTCCTCTCGGGAGGCAAGAGACCCAGTACTTC
>TRBV7-6|.|TRBD2|TRBJ2-1
CASSPSIPGLANRIEQFF
TGTGCCAGCAGCCCCTCCATCCCGGGACTAGCAAATAGGATTGAGCAGTTCTTC
>TRBV7-2|.|TRBD1|TRBJ2-7
CASSLGDRTYEQYF
TGTGCCAGCAGCTTAGGGGACAGGACCTACGAGCAGTACTTC
>TRBV30|.|.|TRBJ2-5
CAWSLETQYF
TGTGCCTGGAGCCTAGAGACCCAGTACTTC
>TRBV4-3|.|TRBD2|TRBJ2-1
CASSLTSGGEQFF
TGCGCCAGCAGCCTAACTAGCGGTGGAGAGCAGTTCTTC
>TRBV28|.|.|TRBJ1-5
CASSLNSRNQPQHF
TGTGCCAGCAGTTTGAACAGCCGCAATCAGCCCCAGCATTTT
>TRBV29-1|.|TRBD2|TRBJ2-3
CSVEGLAGGPDTQYF
TGCAGCGTTGAAGGGCTAGCGGGAGGGCCAGATACGCAGTATTTT
>TRBV6-5|few|TRBD1|TRBJ2-7
CASTATGDHYEQYF
TGTGCCAGCACCGCGACAGGGGACCACTACGAGCAGTACTTC
>TRBV6-5|once|TRBD1|TRBJ1-2
CASSQGQGQGYTF
TGTGCCAGCAGTCAGGGACAGGGTCAAGGCTACACCTTC
>TRBV19|.|.|TRBJ1-1
CASSIADTSWNTEAFF
TGTGCCAGTAGTATAGCTGACACCTCTTGGAACACTGAAGCTTTCTTT
>TRBV2|.|.|TRBJ1-1
CASSLGPEAFF
TGTGCCAGCAGTCTCGGTCCTGAAGCTTTCTTT
>TRBV12-1|.|.|TRBJ1-5
CASSFERAINQPQHF
TGTGCCAGCAGCTTTGAGCGGGCTATCAATCAGCCCCAGCATTTT
>TRBV28|.|.|TRBJ1-2
CASSLFEENYGYTF
TGTGCCAGCAGTTTATTTGAGGAAAACTATGGCTACACCTTC
>TRBV19|.|TRBD1|TRBJ1-2
CASSLDRGYGYTF
TGTGCCAGTAGCTTGGACAGGGGGTATGGCTACACCTTC
>TRBV30|.|.|TRBJ1-6
CAWSLSDNSPLHF
TGTGCCTGGAGTCTGTCAGATAATTCACCCCTCCACTTT
>TRBV19|once|TRBD2|TRBJ2-5
CASSPGGVQETQYF
TGTGCCAGTAGTCCGGGAGGGGTCCAAGAGACCCAGTACTTC
>TRBV18|few|.|TRBJ1-1
CASSPPLTAYTEAFF
TGTGCCAGCTCACCACCGTTAACAGCTTACACTGAAGCTTTCTTT
>TRBV5-4|.|.|TRBJ1-2
CASSWTAGTHNYGYTF
TGTGCCAGCAGCTGGACAGCCGGGACACACAACTATGGCTACACCTTC